These 30 T cell receptor beta chains came from one sample sequenced in a study of shared clonotypes between healthy human individuals. Sequencing was performed with immunoSEQ multiplex PCR; in TCRdb, only in-frame clones are kept and a portion is missing. The data contain 1,500,000 or so clones, around 98.5% of them singletons. Material: naive CD4+ T cells sorted from blood. As for subset: CD45RA+ positively selected. These receptors were taken from a man aged 25-40 years in good health.

This CDR3 is CASSPLGAKGNTGELFF. The CDR3 coding sequence is TGTGCCAGCTCACCCCTCGGGGCGAAGGGGAACACCGGGGAGCTGTTTTTT. The rearrangement uses TRBV18 and TRBJ2-2, with D possibly called TRBD1 or TRBD2 (5 bases each). CDR1 KGHSH and CDR2 LQKENI come from the germline V gene. V shed 3 bases and J shed 1 base, with 15 bases lying between them. The CDR3 contains 17 residues.

The rearrangement uses TRBV18 and TRBJ1-1; TRBD1 might be the D (5 bases). Germline values: CDR1 KGHSH, CDR2 LQKENI. The CDR3 totals 13 residues. V lost 4 bases, J lost 4 bases, and 10 bases lay in between. The CDR3 protein is CASSLQVGTEAFF. CDR3 sequence (DNA): TGTGCCAGCTCACTACAGGTCGGCACTGAAGCTTTCTTT.

The J gene is TRBJ1-2, the V gene TRBV11-2; 7 bases align to TRBD1. The CDR3 consists of 15 residues. Germline CDR1 and CDR2: SGHAT and FQNNGV. V shed 0 bases and J 8 bases; nucleotides not matched to a gene: 9. CDR3 sequence reads: CASSLDGRGDYGYTF. CDR3 sequence (DNA): TGTGCCAGCAGCTTAGATGGCAGGGGGGATTACGGCTACACCTTC.

The genes are TRBV28 and TRBJ1-5, with D possibly TRBD1 on 6 matching bases. The CDR3 consists of 12 residues. In germline, CDR1 is MDHEN, CDR2 SYDVKM. V dropped 5 bases and J dropped 10 bases, with 12 bases sitting between them. For the CDR3, the DNA is TGTGCCAGCAGTCAGGGGTCAGGACCCCAGCATTTT. This gives the protein CASSQGSGPQHF.

This clone was seen more than once but under ten times. V and J are TRBV18 and TRBJ2-1; no clear D gene. Germline assignment: CDR1 KGHSH and CDR2 LQKENI. V lost 2 bases to trimming and J lost 5 bases, with 7 bases between them. The CDR3 is 13 residues long. CDR3 loop: CASSPFQNNEQFF. CDR3 bases: TGTGCCAGCTCACCATTCCAAAACAATGAGCAGTTCTTC.

CDR3 amino acids: CASSLDSRYEQYF. In nucleotides, the CDR3 is TGTGCCAGCAGCTTGGACAGCCGCTACGAGCAGTACTTC. The rearrangement uses TRBV5-6 and TRBJ2-7; no definite D call. CDR3 length: 13 residues. Trimming took 0 bases from V and 3 from J, leaving 7 bases between them. Germline V gene sequence: CDR1 SGHDT, CDR2 YYEEEE.

The chain is built from TRBV30 and TRBJ1-3; no firm D call. Trimming left V 0 bases short and J 2 bases short, with 8 bases between. CDR3 length: 14 amino acids. CDR1 and CDR2 (germline): GTSNPN, SVGIG (reference sequence). Written as DNA, the CDR3 is TGTGCCTGGAGTGTATCACGAGCTGGAAACACCATATATTTT. Residues: CAWSVSRAGNTIYF.

V and J are TRBV9 and TRBJ2-3, with D hard to call. CDR1 is SGDLS and CDR2 is YYNGEE in the germline V gene. The CDR3 has 12 amino acids. Trimming left V 0 bases short and J 7 bases short, with 6 bases between. The CDR3 sequence: CASSVDANTQYF. The CDR3, as DNA: TGTGCCAGCAGCGTAGACGCGAATACGCAGTATTTT.

The rearrangement uses TRBV10-2 and TRBJ2-3, with 7 bases matching TRBD1. The CDR3 spans 14 residues. V dropped 7 bases and J dropped 0; count of bases not matched to a gene: 4. Germline values: CDR1 WSHSY, CDR2 SAAADI. The CDR3 reads CASKDRLSTDTQYF. CDR3 in DNA: TGCGCCAGCAAGGACAGGCTGAGCACAGATACGCAGTATTTT.

This clone has just one count. The chain joins TRBV6-6 to TRBJ2-7; 10 bases align to TRBD2. The germline CDR1 and CDR2 sequences are MNHNY and SVGAGI (reference sequence). This CDR3 comprises 13 residues. Trimming cost V 6 bases and J 11 bases; bases outside gene matches: 10. This CDR3 is CASRPTGTSAKYF. The CDR3 nucleotides read TGTGCCAGCAGACCAACGGGGACTAGCGCGAAGTACTTC.

The rearrangement links TRBV28 to TRBJ1-2, with a tentative D call TRBD1 (6 bases). Germline V gene lookup returns CDR1 MDHEN and CDR2 SYDVKM. There are 15 residues in the CDR3. V lost 2 bases to trimming and J lost 5 bases, with 15 bases between them. CDR3 amino acids: CASSLPRQATYGYTF. DNA for the CDR3: TGTGCCAGCAGTTTACCTAGACAGGCGACTTATGGCTACACCTTC.

The chain has TRBV15 and TRBJ1-1, with D hard to call. The germline V and J ends were trimmed by 4 bases and 7 bases, with 7 bases remaining between them. This CDR3 region has 11 residues. The germline CDR1 and CDR2 sequences are LNHNV and YYDKDF (reference sequence). The CDR3 is CATSIGFEAFF. Written as DNA, the CDR3 is TGTGCCACCAGCATCGGCTTTGAAGCTTTCTTT.

V usage is TRBV5-4 and J usage is TRBJ2-7; perhaps TRBD1 as D (6 bases). Deletions cut 3 bases from V and 4 bases from J, with 14 bases between. Looked up from germline, CDR1 is SGHNT and CDR2 is YYREEE (reference sequence). The CDR3 has 14 residues. CDR3 region: CASSSLRDTYEQYF. In nucleotides, the CDR3 is TGTGCCAGCAGCTCCCTGAGGGACACATACGAGCAGTACTTC.

Turning to this clone: This CDR3 is also generated by other DNA sequences in the sample. The V call is TRBV19, the J call TRBJ2-7; D possibly corresponds to TRBD2 (6 bases). Trimming stripped 5 bases from V and 2 bases from J, with 13 bases between. This CDR3 is 14 amino acids long. CDR1 is LNHDA and CDR2 is SQIVND in the germline V gene (reference sequence). CDR3 region: CASSPGTGPYEQYF. The CDR3 bases are TGTGCCAGTAGTCCCGGGACTGGACCCTACGAGCAGTACTTC.

The count of this clone is one. V gene TRBV25-1 combines with J gene TRBJ2-1; D uncertain. The CDR3 runs to 14 residues. V lost 4 bases and J 6 bases, leaving 13 bases between the germline ends. Looked up from germline, CDR1 is MGHDK and CDR2 is SYGVNS. CDR3 in amino acids: CASSGPELRNEQFF. The CDR3 DNA follows: TGTGCCAGCAGTGGACCGGAACTCCGCAATGAGCAGTTCTTC.

To note about this clone: The same CDR3 also results from other DNA sequences found in this sample. The chain links TRBV5-1 to TRBJ2-5, with D possibly matching TRBD2 (5 bases). The V gene's germline CDR1 is SGHRS and CDR2 YFSETQ. The CDR3 is 13 residues long. V shed 4 bases and J shed 2 bases, with 9 bases lying between them. CDR3 region: CASSLASQETQYF. CDR3 in DNA: TGCGCCAGCAGCCTAGCATCTCAAGAGACCCAGTACTTC.

Worth noting for this clone: Other DNA sequences in the same sample also yield this CDR3. The J gene is TRBJ1-5, the V gene TRBV30; D ambiguous. The germline gives CDR1 GTSNPN, CDR2 SVGIG (reference sequence). V gave up 1 base and J gave up 4 bases, with 8 bases separating them. The length of the CDR3 is 13 residues. The CDR3 region is CAWSGGTNQPQHF. Written as DNA, the CDR3 is TGTGCCTGGAGTGGAGGTACAAATCAGCCCCAGCATTTT.

This sequence joins TRBV28 and TRBJ2-7, with D uncertain. The V gene lost 5 bases and the J gene lost 2 bases, with 7 bases spanning the gap. Germline CDR1 reads MDHEN; CDR2 reads SYDVKM. This CDR3 has 12 amino acids. The CDR3 DNA is TGTGCCAGCAGTACGGGCCCCTACGAGCAGTACTTC. It specifies CASSTGPYEQYF.

The J gene is TRBJ1-2, the V gene TRBV4-3; possible D gene TRBD1, 6 bases. V lost 0 bases, J lost 7 bases, and 15 bases lay in between. Germline V lookup: CDR1 LGHNA, CDR2 YSLEER. The CDR3 length is 15 residues. CDR3 protein: CASSQEGQGGVGYTF. The CDR3 DNA follows: TGCGCCAGCAGCCAAGAAGGACAAGGGGGGGTTGGCTACACCTTC.

Comments on this clone: The same CDR3 also results from other DNA sequences found in this sample. The chain is built from TRBV11-2 and TRBJ1-1; no clear D. The CDR3 is made up of 14 amino acids. Trimming stripped 2 bases from V and 5 bases from J, with 12 bases between. Looked up from germline, CDR1 is SGHAT and CDR2 is FQNNGV. The CDR3 nucleotides read TGTGCCAGCAGCTTAACGGGAGGCGGAACTGAAGCTTTCTTT. Amino acid sequence: CASSLTGGGTEAFF.

This clone was recorded once. The V and J genes are TRBV7-9 and TRBJ1-4; 8 positions agree with TRBD1. Germline-derived CDR1 and CDR2 are SEHNR and FQNEAQ (reference sequence). CDR3 length: 16 residues. After removal of 2 bases from V and 4 bases from J, the junction contained 6 bases not matched to a gene. CDR3 amino acids: CASSLSDRGDNEKLFF. The CDR3 region has the DNA TGTGCCAGCAGCTTAAGCGACAGGGGCGATAATGAAAAACTGTTTTTT.

The chain recombines TRBV19 with TRBJ2-7; TRBD2 aligns across 10 bases. The germline V gene has CDR1 LNHDA and CDR2 SQIVND (reference sequence). The CDR3 sequence is 16 residues long. V lost 4 bases to trimming and J lost 0 bases; unmatched junction nucleotides: 6. This CDR3 is CASSTNSGRSSYEQYF. The CDR3 DNA is TGTGCCAGTAGTACCAATAGCGGGAGGAGCTCCTACGAGCAGTACTTC. The whole variable domain, filled in from reference TRBV19 and TRBJ2-7, reads DGGITQSPKYLFRKEGQNVTLSCEQNLNHDAMYWYRQDPGQGLRLIYYSQIVNDFQKGDIAEGYSVSREKKESFPLTVTSAQKNPTAFYLCASSTNSGRSSYEQYFGPGTRLTVT.

This chain joins TRBV7-2 and TRBJ2-2; TRBD1 matches at 7 bases. The V segment lost 1 base and the J segment 5 bases; nucleotides outside the gene matches: 13. The CDR3 is 18 residues long. CDR1 and CDR2 (germline): SGHTA, FQGNSA. CDR3 nucleotides: TGTGCCAGCAGCTTAGAACCCCCTCATCCGACAGGGACCGGGGAGCTGTTTTTT. It yields the protein CASSLEPPHPTGTGELFF.

The chain links TRBV9 to TRBJ2-1; D not resolved. V gave up 2 bases and J gave up 5 bases, with 14 bases separating them. Germline CDR1 SGDLS, CDR2 YYNGEE. The CDR3 covers 15 residues. The CDR3 sequence: CASSVLVGPNNEQFF. CDR3 DNA sequence: TGTGCCAGCAGCGTTCTAGTGGGCCCCAACAATGAGCAGTTCTTC.

This sequence joins TRBV15 and TRBJ1-5, with TRBD1 as a possible D gene (5 bases). The CDR3 is 17 amino acids. The V end lost 0 bases, the J end lost 4 bases, and 16 bases lay between the germline ends. Germline lookup yields CDR1 LNHNV and CDR2 YYDKDF (reference sequence). The CDR3 DNA is TGTGCCACCAGCAGAGATTTCGTTTGGAGGGGAAATCAGCCCCAGCATTTT. As protein: CATSRDFVWRGNQPQHF.

The CDR3 DNA is TGTGCCAGCAGAACCGGGGACGGCGAGCAGTACTTC. This codes for CASRTGDGEQYF. J is TRBJ2-7 and V is TRBV6-5; TRBD1 or TRBD2 may be the D gene (5 bases each). There are 12 residues in the CDR3. Germline V gene data show CDR1 as MNHEY and CDR2 as SVGAGI. With 6 bases removed from V and 6 bases from J, the gap between germline ends came to 12 bases.

This chain joins TRBV5-8 and TRBJ1-5, with TRBD1 as a possible D gene (5 bases). Between the trimmed V and J ends, which lost 1 base and 0 bases, there was a span of 8 bases. Per germline, CDR1 SGHTS and CDR2 YDEGEE. The CDR3 contains 15 residues. The CDR3 protein is CASSLWGGSNQPQHF. Here the CDR3 DNA reads TGTGCCAGCAGCTTGTGGGGCGGTAGCAATCAGCCCCAGCATTTT.

V is TRBV7-2 and J is TRBJ2-2; D gene ambiguous. The germline V gene has CDR1 SGHTA and CDR2 FQGNSA. The V end was cut by 1 base, the J end by 7 bases, with 7 bases between. The CDR3 totals 13 residues. In DNA, the CDR3 is TGTGCCAGCAGCTTAGTGACCGGCGGGGAGCTGTTTTTT. Protein product: CASSLVTGGELFF.

The CDR3 DNA follows: TGTGCCAGCAGCCAAGAGACAGATCACCAGCATTTT. Residues: CASSQETDHQHF. The chain combines TRBV28 with TRBJ1-5, with D perhaps matching TRBD1 (5 bases). Germline V gene lookup returns CDR1 MDHEN and CDR2 SYDVKM. This CDR3 spans 12 amino acids. Between the trimmed V and J ends, which lost 6 bases and 12 bases, there was a span of 15 bases.

In the case of this clone: One end of the junction is discordant with germline, which a read error may explain. V is TRBV19 and J is TRBJ2-2, with a possible D match to TRBD2 (6 bases). Germline V gene data show CDR1 as LNHDA and CDR2 as SQIVND (reference sequence). The CDR3 extends over 15 amino acids. CDR3: CASRIGGINTGELFF. CDR3 sequence (DNA): TGTGCCAGTAGAATAGGCGGGATAAACACCGGGGAGCTGTTTTTT.